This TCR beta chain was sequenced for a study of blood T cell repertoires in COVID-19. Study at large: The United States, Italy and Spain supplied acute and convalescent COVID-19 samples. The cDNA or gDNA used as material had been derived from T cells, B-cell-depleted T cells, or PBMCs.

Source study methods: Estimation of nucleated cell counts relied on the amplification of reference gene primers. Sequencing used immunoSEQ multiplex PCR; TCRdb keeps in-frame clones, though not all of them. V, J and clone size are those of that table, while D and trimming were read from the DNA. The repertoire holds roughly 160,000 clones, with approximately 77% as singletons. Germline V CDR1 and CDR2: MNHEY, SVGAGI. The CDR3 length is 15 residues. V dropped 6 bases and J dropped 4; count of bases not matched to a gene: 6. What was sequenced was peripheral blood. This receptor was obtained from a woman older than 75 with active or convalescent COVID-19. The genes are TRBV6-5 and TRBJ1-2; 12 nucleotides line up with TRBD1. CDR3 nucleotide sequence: TGTGCCAGCAGAACGGGACAGGGGGCAGGCTATGGCTACACCTTC. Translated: CASRTGQGAGYGYTF.